One T cell receptor beta chain is described in this entry. The authors ran a second PCR of roughly 6 to 12 cycles using a sample-barcoded 5' primer and a J-beta primer mix. MiXCR was run by TCRdb on the 5' RACE reads, yielding one entry per CDR3 protein. This table has 800,000 to 950,000 distinct CDR3 sequences, 35% to 40% appearing once. This entry belongs to a study of blood T cells in healthy people across ages. This CDR3 is 14 amino acids long. Germline-derived CDR1 and CDR2 are SNHLY and FYNNEI. Trimming removed 6 bases at V and 0 bases at J, with 10 bases between. This TCR was sampled from a man younger than 30 in good health. The V and J genes are TRBV2 and TRBJ2-3; a weak D match, TRBD2 (5 bases). Sample: blood. The CDR3 DNA sequence: TGTGCCAGCAGGAGAGCGGAGAGCACAGATACGCAGTATTTT. Translation gives CASRRAESTDTQYF. Filled out from reference TRBV2 and TRBJ2-3, the complete variable domain reads EPEVTQTPSHQVTQMGQEVILRCVPISNHLYFYWYRQILGQKVEFLVSFYNNEISEKSEIFDDQFSVERPDGSNFTLKIRSTKLEDSAMYFCASRRAESTDTQYFGPGTRLTVL.